This T cell receptor beta chain was identified during a study of PD-L1 blockade in urothelial cancer. The overall study: Men with urothelial cancer arising in the bladder made up most of the roughly 29 patients. Median T cell yield per blood sample was over 130,000 cells.

This table comes from immunoSEQ multiplex PCR, and its TCRdb copy is limited to in-frame clones, with some not included. The sample includes about 51,000 clones, around 86% of them seen just once. Patients had urothelial carcinoma that was locally advanced or metastatic. The V and J ends lost 6 bases and 2 bases, in that order; junction bases with no gene match: 2. The CDR3 covers 13 residues. The V gene's germline CDR1 is SNHLY and CDR2 FYNNEI. This clone is a singleton in its sample. The clonotype was recovered from a man in his 60s with urothelial cancer. Specimen: PBMCs, collected around atezolizumab (anti-PD-L1) treatment. The V and J genes are TRBV2 and TRBJ2-7; 9 nucleotides align to TRBD1. CDR3 protein: CASRGTGTYEQYF. The CDR3 DNA follows: TGTGCCAGCAGGGGGACAGGGACCTACGAGCAGTACTTC.